Shown below are 27 T cell receptor beta chains from a single sample sequenced in a study of blood T cell repertoires in COVID-19. This table comes from immunoSEQ multiplex PCR, and its TCRdb copy is limited to in-frame clones, with some not included. The data show about 480,000 clones, with more than 75% seen just once and roughly 1.9% held by the top ten. The sequenced sample was PBMCs or T cells enriched from blood (not recorded which). The receptors shown here come from a middle-aged woman who had recovered from COVID-19.

The gene calls are TRBV4-1 and TRBJ2-7, with D hard to call. V gave up 1 base and J gave up 5 bases, with 9 bases separating them. CDR1 is MGHRA, CDR2 YSYEKL, per germline. The CDR3 consists of 13 residues. The CDR3, as DNA: TGCGCCAGCAGCCAAGCCCCCGAGGACGAGCAGTACTTC. Translated, it gives CASSQAPEDEQYF.

Only a few counts were recorded for this clone. The chain carries TRBV7-8 and TRBJ1-2, with D possibly being TRBD1 (6 bases). Trimming pared 2 bases from V and 5 bases from J, leaving 12 bases between. Germline CDR1 reads SGHVS; CDR2 reads FQNEAQ. The CDR3 totals 14 residues. CDR3 sequence (DNA): TGTGCCAGCAGCTTATCGGGACATAGATATGGCTACACCTTC. It specifies CASSLSGHRYGYTF.

The chain is built from TRBV7-9 and TRBJ2-3; D perhaps matches TRBD2 (5 bases). V was clipped by 5 bases and J by 3 bases, with 12 bases between them. The germline gives CDR1 SEHNR, CDR2 FQNEAQ (reference sequence). The CDR3 spans 14 residues. This chain's CDR3 is CASSVQPGTDTQYF. Here the CDR3 DNA reads TGTGCCAGCAGCGTTCAACCGGGGACAGATACGCAGTATTTT.

The rearrangement links TRBV6-5 to TRBJ2-7, with D possibly being TRBD1 (7 bases). The germline V gene has CDR1 MNHEY and CDR2 SVGAGI. The CDR3 has 14 amino acids. The V gene lost 5 bases and the J gene lost 7 bases, with 18 bases spanning the gap. The CDR3 coding sequence is TGTGCCAGCAGTCCCCAGGGGGGAGAGAGTGAGCAGTACTTC. Residues: CASSPQGGESEQYF.

The rearrangement links TRBV11-2 to TRBJ1-5, with D possibly being TRBD1 (6 bases). This CDR3 is built from 15 residues. Trimming shortened V by 0 bases and J by 7 bases, and 13 bases separated the two germline ends. From germline, CDR1 is SGHAT and CDR2 FQNNGV. CDR3 DNA sequence: TGTGCCAGCAGCTTAGATGGGGGGGGCGCACAGCCCCAGCATTTT. Translation: CASSLDGGGAQPQHF. Full variable domain (rest looked up from reference TRBV11-2 and TRBJ1-5): EAGVAQSPRYKIIEKRQSVAFWCNPISGHATLYWYQQILGQGPKLLIQFQNNGVVDDSQLPKDRFSAERLKGVDSTLKIQPAKLEDSAVYLCASSLDGGGAQPQHFGDGTRLSIL.

This clone appeared once. The V call is TRBV14, the J call TRBJ2-7; 8 bases line up with TRBD2. Trimming at V came to 6 bases and at J to 6 bases, leaving 10 bases not matched to a gene. The CDR3 length is 14 residues. Germline CDR1 reads SGHDN; CDR2 reads FVKESK. CDR3 coding DNA: TGTGCCAGCAGATTAAGCGGGAGTTGGAGCGAGCAGTACTTC. Translated: CASRLSGSWSEQYF.

CDR3 protein: CASSQDAGPYGYTF. CDR3 sequence (DNA): TGCGCCAGCAGCCAAGATGCAGGGCCTTATGGCTACACCTTC. V and J are TRBV4-3 and TRBJ1-2, with D perhaps matching TRBD1 (5 bases). Germline V gene data show CDR1 as LGHNA and CDR2 as YSLEER. V was pared by 0 bases and J by 5 bases, with 10 bases between. The CDR3 is 14 residues long.

The gene calls are TRBV30 and TRBJ1-1; tentatively, D is TRBD1 (5 bases). The V end was cut by 0 bases, the J end by 5 bases, with 16 bases between. This CDR3 has 15 amino acids. Germline V gene data show CDR1 as GTSNPN and CDR2 as SVGIG (reference sequence). The CDR3 region is CAWSVSLGLRTEAFF. The CDR3 DNA reads TGTGCCTGGAGTGTGTCTCTGGGGCTTCGGACTGAAGCTTTCTTT.

The J gene is TRBJ2-7, the V gene TRBV5-6, with TRBD2 matching over 16 bases. CDR3 length: 15 residues. The V and J ends lost 4 bases and 5 bases, in that order; junction bases with no gene match: 3. Per the germline V gene, CDR1 is SGHDT and CDR2 is YYEEEE. For the CDR3, the DNA is TGTGCCAGCAGCGGGACTAGCGGGAGGGCCCACGAGCAGTACTTC. Its translation: CASSGTSGRAHEQYF.

Note on this clone: The sample has other DNA sequences that encode this CDR3 too. The chain carries TRBV7-2 and TRBJ1-2; TRBD1 might be the D (6 bases). CDR3 size: 14 residues. Germline loops: CDR1 SGHTA, CDR2 FQGNSA. V dropped 1 base and J dropped 4 bases, with 10 bases sitting between them. The CDR3 loop reads CASSLGRGGYGYTF. The CDR3 coding sequence is TGTGCCAGCAGCTTAGGCAGGGGTGGCTATGGCTACACCTTC.

The chain carries TRBV7-9 and TRBJ2-5, with D tentatively TRBD1 (5 bases). The CDR3 sequence is 13 residues long. Deletions cut 5 bases from V and 5 bases from J, with 12 bases between. Germline lookup yields CDR1 SEHNR and CDR2 FQNEAQ (reference sequence). CDR3: CASSPRVGETQYF. The CDR3 nucleotides read TGTGCCAGCAGCCCCAGGGTCGGGGAGACCCAGTACTTC.

The DNA for the CDR3 is TGTGCCAGCAGCTCCCGGGACTTTCACACTGAAGCTTTCTTT. Its translation: CASSSRDFHTEAFF. This rearrangement joins TRBV7-9 to TRBJ1-1, with D perhaps matching TRBD1 (5 bases). The CDR3 contains 14 residues. Deletions cut 4 bases from V and 3 bases from J, with 12 bases between. Germline CDR1 SEHNR, CDR2 FQNEAQ (reference sequence).

This chain connects TRBV4-3 to TRBJ2-3, with D tentatively TRBD1 (5 bases). Germline-derived CDR1 and CDR2 are LGHNA and YSLEER. The length of the CDR3 is 14 residues. V gave up 1 base and J gave up 5 bases, with 10 bases separating them. The chain's CDR3 is CASSQGLTGDTQYF. The DNA of the CDR3 is TGCGCCAGCAGCCAAGGGTTAACAGGAGATACGCAGTATTTT.

The chain employs TRBV12-3 or TRBV12-4 and TRBJ1-6; maybe TRBD1 (5 bases). This CDR3 has 13 amino acids. Trimming cost V 6 bases and J 11 bases, with 14 bases left between them. The DNA for the CDR3 is TGTGCCAGCAGCCCCCAGGGAATTACACCCCTCCACTTT. Its translation: CASSPQGITPLHF.

This CDR3 reads CASSLPGQASEKLFF. The CDR3 DNA reads TGTGCCAGCAGCCTTCCGGGACAGGCTTCTGAAAAACTGTTTTTT. V usage is TRBV16 and J usage is TRBJ1-4, with TRBD1 identical over 8 bases. The CDR3 is 15 residues long. V lost 4 bases, J lost 7 bases, and 8 bases stayed unmatched. Germline V gene lookup returns CDR1 KGHSY and CDR2 FQNENV.

The chain combines TRBV25-1 with TRBJ1-2, with 8 bases fitting TRBD1. The germline V gene encodes CDR1 MGHDK and CDR2 SYGVNS. Trimming took 0 bases from V and 8 from J; bases not matched to a gene: 5. This CDR3 comprises 14 residues. The CDR3 sequence: CASSEYGTGKGYTF. CDR3 sequence (DNA): TGTGCCAGCAGTGAATACGGGACAGGAAAAGGCTACACCTTC.

The chain links TRBV24-1 to TRBJ2-5; possible D gene TRBD1, 6 bases. V was cut by 1 base and J by 4 bases, with 12 bases left in between. CDR1 is KGHDR and CDR2 is SFDVKD in the germline V gene. The CDR3 sequence is 15 residues long. CDR3 DNA sequence: TGTGCCACCAGTGATTTTGGTTTAGGGGGAGAGACCCAGTACTTC. Its translation: CATSDFGLGGETQYF.

This rearrangement joins TRBV2 to TRBJ2-1; tentative D call: TRBD1 (7 bases). This CDR3 comprises 15 residues. Germline CDR1 and CDR2: SNHLY and FYNNEI. V dropped 4 bases and J dropped 0 bases, with 10 bases sitting between them. Written as DNA, the CDR3 is TGTGCCAGCAGTGGACAGGGAGGCTCCTACAATGAGCAGTTCTTC. It yields the protein CASSGQGGSYNEQFF.

V usage is TRBV29-1 and J usage is TRBJ2-5; 7 bases line up with TRBD1. The CDR3 is 14 residues long. Germline V lookup: CDR1 SQVTM, CDR2 ANQGSEA. The V and J ends lost 6 bases and 2 bases, in that order; junction bases with no gene match: 9. CDR3 residues: CSVRRAQGQETQYF. For the CDR3, the DNA is TGCAGCGTCCGAAGAGCACAGGGGCAAGAGACCCAGTACTTC.

The count of this clone is one. The same CDR3 also results from other DNA sequences found in this sample. In DNA form, the CDR3 reads TGCGCCAGCAGCCAACGGACAGGGGATGGCTACACCTTC. This translates into CASSQRTGDGYTF. This chain links TRBV4-3 with TRBJ1-2, with 9 bases aligning to TRBD1. This CDR3 contains 13 residues. Germline V lookup: CDR1 LGHNA, CDR2 YSLEER. V was clipped by 2 bases and J by 6 bases; unmatched bases: 1.

The V call is TRBV5-6, the J call TRBJ1-2; the D gene is possibly TRBD1 (6 bases). Germline CDR1 SGHDT, CDR2 YYEEEE. This CDR3 has 16 amino acids. V dropped 5 bases and J dropped 1 base, with 18 bases sitting between them. The CDR3 here is CASSLLARGYNYGYTF. In DNA form, the CDR3 reads TGTGCCAGCAGTTTGCTTGCGAGGGGGTATAACTATGGCTACACCTTC.

CDR3 nucleotide sequence: TGTGCCTGGAGTGCAGGAGCGGACAATGAGCAGTTCTTC. Protein product: CAWSAGADNEQFF. J is TRBJ2-1 and V is TRBV30; tentative D call: TRBD2 (5 bases). The CDR3 contains 13 residues. Per germline, CDR1 GTSNPN and CDR2 SVGIG (reference sequence). With 1 base removed from V and 5 bases from J, the gap between germline ends came to 9 bases. Full variable domain (remainder filled in from reference TRBV30 and TRBJ2-1): SQTIHQWPATLVQPVGSPLSLECTVEGTSNPNLYWYRQAAGRGLQLLFYSVGIGQISSEVPQNLSASRPQDRQFILSSKKLLLSDSGFYLCAWSAGADNEQFFGPGTRLTVL.

V gene TRBV3-1 (or the pseudogene TRBV3-2) combines with J gene TRBJ2-7; TRBD2 aligns across 7 bases. The germline CDR1 and CDR2 sequences are LGHDT and YNNKEL (reference sequence). This CDR3 is built from 13 residues. The trim removed 6 bases at V and 3 bases at J, leaving 5 bases unmatched. As DNA, the CDR3 is TGTGCCAGCAGTCCCGGACTAGTCTACGAGCAGTACTTC. Amino acids: CASSPGLVYEQYF.

The chain is built from TRBV30 and TRBJ2-3; D perhaps matches TRBD2 (5 bases). V was cut by 1 base and J by 2 bases, with 10 bases left in between. This CDR3 spans 14 amino acids. The germline gives CDR1 GTSNPN, CDR2 SVGIG (reference sequence). CDR3 nucleotide sequence: TGTGCCTGGAGTGGTGACTACCCCACAGATACGCAGTATTTT. It translates to CAWSGDYPTDTQYF. The variable domain in full, with the rest retrieved from reference TRBV30 and TRBJ2-3, is SQTIHQWPATLVQPVGSPLSLECTVEGTSNPNLYWYRQAAGRGLQLLFYSVGIGQISSEVPQNLSASRPQDRQFILSSKKLLLSDSGFYLCAWSGDYPTDTQYFGPGTRLTVL.

The chain is built from TRBV24-1 and TRBJ1-2, with a tentative D call TRBD1 (5 bases). Germline V CDR1 and CDR2: KGHDR, SFDVKD. V was trimmed by 1 base and J by 7 bases, leaving 12 bases between them. CDR3 length: 14 amino acids. This CDR3 reads CATSDFGREAGYTF. Here the CDR3 DNA reads TGTGCCACCAGTGATTTTGGCAGGGAGGCTGGCTACACCTTC.

The chain uses TRBV19 and TRBJ1-2, with 8 bases fitting TRBD1. Germline V gene sequence: CDR1 LNHDA, CDR2 SQIVND (reference sequence). The CDR3 loop spans 13 amino acids. Trimming at V came to 8 bases and at J to 1 base, leaving 3 bases not matched to a gene. The CDR3 reads CASRTGFNYGYTF. The CDR3 DNA reads as TGTGCCAGTCGGACAGGGTTTAACTATGGCTACACCTTC.

The chain couples TRBV6-1 to TRBJ2-7, with 10 bases lining up with TRBD1. CDR1 and CDR2 from the germline V gene are MNHNS and SASEGT. The CDR3 length is 15 residues. The junction had 1 base not matched to a gene; V was cut back by 1 base and J by 1 base. CDR3: CASSEGQGASYEQYF. CDR3 DNA sequence: TGTGCCAGCAGTGAAGGACAGGGGGCTTCCTACGAGCAGTACTTC.